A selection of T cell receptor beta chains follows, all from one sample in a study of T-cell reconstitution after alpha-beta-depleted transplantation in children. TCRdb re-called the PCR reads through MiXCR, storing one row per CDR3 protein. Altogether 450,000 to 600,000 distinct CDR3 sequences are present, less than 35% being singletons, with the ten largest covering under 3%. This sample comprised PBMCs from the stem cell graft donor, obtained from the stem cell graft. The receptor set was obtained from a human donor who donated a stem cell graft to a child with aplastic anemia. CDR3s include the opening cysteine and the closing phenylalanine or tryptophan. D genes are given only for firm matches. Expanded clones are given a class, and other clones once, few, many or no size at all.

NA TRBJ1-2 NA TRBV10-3 TGTGCCATCAGTGAGGTAGGGGGAGTCTATGGCTACACCTTC CAISEVGGVYGYTF
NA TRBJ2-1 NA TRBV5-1 TGCGCCAGCAGCCCAACGACAGGAGCCTACAATGAGCAGTTCTTC CASSPTTGAYNEQFF
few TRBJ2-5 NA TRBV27 TGTGCCAGCAGTTTATTTGGGGCCCAAGAGACCCAGTACTTC CASSLFGAQETQYF
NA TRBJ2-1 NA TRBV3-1 TGTGCCAGCAGCCAAGAGTTAGCTCTCTCCTACAATGAGCAGTTCTTC CASSQELALSYNEQFF
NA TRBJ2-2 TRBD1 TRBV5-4 TGTGCCAGCAGCGATCGACAGGGAGTCACCGGGGAGCTGTTTTTT CASSDRQGVTGELFF
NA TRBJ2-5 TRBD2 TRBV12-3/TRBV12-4 TGTGCCAGCAGTCATGGGACTAGCCGGGAGACCCAGTACTTC CASSHGTSRETQYF
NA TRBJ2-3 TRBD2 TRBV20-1 TGCAGTGCTGAAGGGGCTAGCGGGAGCACAGATACGCAGTATTTT CSAEGASGSTDTQYF
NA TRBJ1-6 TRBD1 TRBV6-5 TGTGCCAGCAGTTCGCGGACAGGGGGTAATTCACCCCTCCACTTT CASSSRTGGNSPLHF
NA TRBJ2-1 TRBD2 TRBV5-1 TGCGCCAGCAGCTCCCCCGGGACTAGCGGGAGGCGCGGTGAGCAGTTCTTC CASSSPGTSGRRGEQFF
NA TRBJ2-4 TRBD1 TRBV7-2 TGTGCCAGCAGCTTAGCCGGACAGGGAAACATTCAGTACTTC CASSLAGQGNIQYF
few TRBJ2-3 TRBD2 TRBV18 TGTGCCAGCTCATCTCTAGCGGGAGGAGGCCCAGATACGCAGTATTTT CASSSLAGGGPDTQYF
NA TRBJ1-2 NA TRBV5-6 TGTGCCAGCAGCCTCCGGACAGTAATGAGTGGCTACACCTTC CASSLRTVMSGYTF
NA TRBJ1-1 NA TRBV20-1 TGCAGTGCTAGAGATGGGGCAGGGCTGAACACTGAAGCTTTCTTT CSARDGAGLNTEAFF
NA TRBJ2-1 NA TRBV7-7 TGTGCCAGCAGCAGAAGCGGCGACTCCTACAATGAGCAGTTCTTC CASSRSGDSYNEQFF
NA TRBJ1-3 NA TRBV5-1 TGCGCCAGCAGTATGGAATGGCAGAGCCGGGACACCATATATTTT CASSMEWQSRDTIYF
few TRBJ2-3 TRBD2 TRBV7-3 TGTGCCAGCAGCGGGGCTAGCGGAGAGTTTGCGAGGGATACGCAGTATTTT CASSGASGEFARDTQYF
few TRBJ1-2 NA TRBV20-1 TGCAGTGCTAGCGGCCCTAAAACCTTC CSASGPKTF
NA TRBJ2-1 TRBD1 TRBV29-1 TGCAGCGCTCGGACAGGGATCGATGAGCAGTTCTTC CSARTGIDEQFF
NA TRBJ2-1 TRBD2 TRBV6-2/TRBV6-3 TGTGCCAGCAAACCCAAACTAGCGGGAGGAATGAATGAGCAGTTCTTC CASKPKLAGGMNEQFF
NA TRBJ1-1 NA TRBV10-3 TGTGCCATCAGTGGTAACAGGGCGAACACTGAAGCTTTCTTT CAISGNRANTEAFF
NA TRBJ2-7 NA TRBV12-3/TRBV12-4 TGTGCCAGCAGTTCAACCGGGACACACTACGAGCAGTACTTC CASSSTGTHYEQYF
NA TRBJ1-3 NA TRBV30 TGTGCCTGGAGAGGTTTGAGCACCATATATTTT CAWRGLSTIYF
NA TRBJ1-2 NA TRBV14 TGTGCCAGCAGCCAGGCTCCCGGCTGGGGCGGCTACTATGGCTACACCTTC CASSQAPGWGGYYGYTF
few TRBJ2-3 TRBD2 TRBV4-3 TGCGCCAGCAGCCAAGGCTCACTAGCGATAACCTCTAGCACAGATACGCAGTATTTT CASSQGSLAITSSTDTQYF
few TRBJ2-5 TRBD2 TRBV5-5 TGTGCCAGCAGCTTACTAAGTAGCGGGGGAGGCGGTGAGACCCAGTACTTC CASSLLSSGGGGETQYF
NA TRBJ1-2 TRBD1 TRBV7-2 TGTGCCAGCAGCTCCACAGGGGTGTATGGCTACACCTTC CASSSTGVYGYTF
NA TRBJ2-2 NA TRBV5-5 TGTGCCAGCAGCTTGGAGTTAAGGGGGGAGCTGTTTTTT CASSLELRGELFF
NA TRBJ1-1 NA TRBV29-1 TGCAGCACGTCGGGACGTCTGAACACTGAAGCTTTCTTT CSTSGRLNTEAFF
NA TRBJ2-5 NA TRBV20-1 TGCAGTGCTAGGCCCCTCCGGGAAGGAAGGGAGACCCAGTACTTC CSARPLREGRETQYF
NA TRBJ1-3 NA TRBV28 TGTGCCAGCAGCCCCCTACTCAGTCCTGGAAACACCATATATTTT CASSPLLSPGNTIYF
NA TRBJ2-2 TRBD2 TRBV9 TGTGCCAGCTCAGGCATAGCGGGGACCACCGGGGAGCTGTTTTTT CASSGIAGTTGELFF
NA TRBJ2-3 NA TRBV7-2 TGTGCCAGCAGCTTAGGTCTAACTAGCACAGATACGCAGTATTTT CASSLGLTSTDTQYF
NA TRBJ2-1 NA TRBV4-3 TGCGCCAGCAGCCAAGAGTGGGTTTCGTACAATGAGCAGTTCTTC CASSQEWVSYNEQFF
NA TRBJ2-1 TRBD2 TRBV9 TGTGCCAGCAGCGTGGTAGCGGGAGGGAACAATGAGCAGTTCTTC CASSVVAGGNNEQFF
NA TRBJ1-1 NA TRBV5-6 TGTGCCAGCAGCTTGGGGGCGAGGAGAGCTTTCTTT CASSLGARRAFF
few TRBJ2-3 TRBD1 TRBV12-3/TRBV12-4 TGTGCCAGCAGTTTTGACAGGGGCAGGGATACGCAGTATTTT CASSFDRGRDTQYF
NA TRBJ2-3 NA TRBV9 TGTGCCAGCAGCCCACAACCAGGACCTTCCCTAAAGTCTGATACGCAGTATTTT CASSPQPGPSLKSDTQYF
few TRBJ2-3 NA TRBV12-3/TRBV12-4 TGTGCCAGCAGCCAAAGGAAGGCGGAAGGGGATACGCAGTATTTT CASSQRKAEGDTQYF
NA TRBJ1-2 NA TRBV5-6 TGTGCCAGCAGCTTGGGGGCGCAGGGCTACACCTTC CASSLGAQGYTF
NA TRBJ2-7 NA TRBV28 TGTGCCAGCAGTCCCCGAAGTCCGTGGAGGGACTTC CASSPRSPWRDF
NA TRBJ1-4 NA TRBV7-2 TGTGCCAGCAGCTATAGGAATATAGATGAAAAACTGTTTTTT CASSYRNIDEKLFF